This T cell receptor beta chain was recovered during a study of cytomegalovirus exposure and HLA in healthy donors. 13 Jbeta primers and 60 Vbeta primers were used for the PCR. Using immunoSEQ multiplex PCR, the repertoire was profiled, and TCRdb retains in-frame clones only, with some absent. Among about 170,000 clones listed, about 85% were seen once. Whole-study findings and limits: The authors later linked a missense DCLRE1C variant to TCR beta V- and J-gene trimming. Under in vitro conditions, three CMV-associated chains were confirmed as specific for CMV antigens. The study assumed roughly uniform donor sequencing depth for presence/absence analyses.

This clone was recorded once. Its antigen is unknown. The material sequenced was PBMCs. The receptor comes from a boy aged 2-15 years in good health and CMV-seronegative.

This CDR3 reads CASSRGGGQGVLTEAFF. In DNA form, the CDR3 reads TGCGCCAGCAGCCGAGGGGGCGGACAGGGGGTTCTCACTGAAGCTTTCTTT. V and J are TRBV5-1 and TRBJ1-1; 10 bases fit TRBD1. The germline gives CDR1 SGHRS, CDR2 YFSETQ. Losses at the gene ends were 4 bases for V and 4 bases for J; bases not matched to a gene: 13. The CDR3 runs 17 residues.